This TCR beta chain was retrieved from a study of identical twins. CDR1 and CDR2 from the germline V gene are MNHNS and SASEGT. The V end was cut by 6 bases, the J end by 0 bases, with 6 bases between. This CDR3 contains 13 residues. Study results and limitations: Within monozygotic twins, out-of-frame TCR alpha sharing was underestimated by the models.

As to this clonotype: The antigen is not known.

A template switching step contributed a universal primer site, while unique molecular identifiers were present in the cDNA. TCRdb redid the calling of the 5' RACE reads with MiXCR, one entry per CDR3 protein. Seen here are 310,000 or so distinct CDR3 sequences, more than 6.5% observed once, and the top ten hold approximately 2%. These data were likewise used in another study, on yellow fever vaccine responses in identical twins. That source adds: The T cell response to vaccination in identical twins was reportedly partly convergent and partly personalized.

The chain joins TRBV6-1 to TRBJ1-5, with unresolved D. The TCR was taken from a woman aged 18-29 years in good health. The sequencing sample was made of memory (CD45RO+) T cells sorted from blood. Here the CDR3 DNA reads TGTGCCAGCAGGCCATATAGCAATCAGCCCCAGCATTTT. Translation: CASRPYSNQPQHF.